These 17 T cell receptor beta chains share one sample of origin, sequenced in a study of technical replicates of blood from a handful of donors. Measured with immunoSEQ multiplex PCR; TCRdb has only the in-frame clones, and not every one. The sample consists of about 71,000 clones, around 97% of them appearing once. Sequenced material: T cells isolated from PBMCs. The receptors were sampled from a human donor in good health.

In its sample, this clone was seen once. The CDR3 DNA sequence: TGTGCCAGCAGCGGGGGAGGGGCATGGGGTGAAAAACTGTTTTTT. Translated: CASSGGGAWGEKLFF. The rearrangement uses TRBV7-6 and TRBJ1-4; TRBD1 might be the D (5 bases). Germline V gene data show CDR1 as SGHVS and CDR2 as FNYEAQ. CDR3 length: 15 residues. Trimming left V 5 bases short and J 7 bases short, with 17 bases between.

The chain has TRBV19 and TRBJ2-7, with 7 positions matching TRBD2. Trimming removed 0 bases from V and 10 bases from J; junction bases left unmatched: 12. The germline CDR1 and CDR2 sequences are LNHDA and SQIVND (reference sequence). The CDR3 is 15 residues long. Here the CDR3 DNA reads TGTGCCAGTAGTATAGATCCCCGCCTAGCGGCGGCTCAGTACTTC. It translates to CASSIDPRLAAAQYF. Full variable domain (outside the CDR3, taken from reference TRBV19 and TRBJ2-7): DGGITQSPKYLFRKEGQNVTLSCEQNLNHDAMYWYRQDPGQGLRLIYYSQIVNDFQKGDIAEGYSVSREKKESFPLTVTSAQKNPTAFYLCASSIDPRLAAAQYFGPGTRLTVT.

J is TRBJ2-5 and V is TRBV5-4, with D perhaps matching TRBD2 (5 bases). The CDR3 has 14 residues. V was clipped by 2 bases and J by 3 bases, with 11 bases between them. The germline V gene has CDR1 SGHNT and CDR2 YYREEE (reference sequence). CDR3 bases: TGTGCCAGCAGCTTACCTTCCGGGGAAGAGACCCAGTACTTC. This translates into CASSLPSGEETQYF.

The rearrangement links TRBV23-1 to TRBJ2-3, with a tentative D call TRBD1 (6 bases). TRBV23-1 is marked as an open reading frame, function uncertain. This CDR3 has 17 amino acids. Trimming removed 0 bases at V and 2 bases at J, with 15 bases between. As DNA, the CDR3 is TGCGCCAGCAGTCAATCGTTCAGGGGCGAGGACACAGATACGCAGTATTTT. It is translated as CASSQSFRGEDTDTQYF.

V is TRBV6-1 and J is TRBJ2-7, with TRBD1 matching over 7 bases. The J segment lost 0 bases and the V segment lost 8 bases, leaving 10 bases of the junction unmatched. This CDR3 has 15 amino acids. The germline V gene has CDR1 MNHNS and CDR2 SASEGT. This CDR3 is CASRSWDSYSYEQYF. The CDR3 DNA reads as TGTGCCAGCCGGTCTTGGGACAGCTACTCCTACGAGCAGTACTTC.

The rearrangement uses TRBV7-8 and TRBJ1-1; unclear D gene. V was shortened by 2 bases and J by 1 base, with 8 bases between the two germline ends. Per germline, CDR1 SGHVS and CDR2 FQNEAQ. There are 14 residues in the CDR3. In DNA, the CDR3 is TGTGCCAGCAGCTTAAGCGCAGCGAACACTGAAGCTTTCTTT. Encoded protein: CASSLSAANTEAFF.

The rearrangement joins TRBV7-9 to TRBJ1-5, with 8 nucleotides matching TRBD1. This CDR3 spans 17 amino acids. The V segment lost 4 bases and the J segment 3 bases; nucleotides outside the gene matches: 11. The germline CDR1 and CDR2 sequences are SEHNR and FQNEAQ (reference sequence). The CDR3 coding sequence is TGTGCCAGCAGCTCGACAGGGGCCGCGAATATCAATCAGCCCCAGCATTTT. Encoded protein: CASSSTGAANINQPQHF.

The chain uses TRBV6-1 and TRBJ2-7; D remains ambiguous. Germline V lookup: CDR1 MNHNS, CDR2 SASEGT. The CDR3 runs 15 residues. Deletions cut 7 bases from V and 0 bases from J, with 16 bases between. The CDR3 loop reads CASTLEEAASYEQYF. For the CDR3, the DNA is TGTGCCAGCACCCTAGAGGAAGCTGCCTCCTACGAGCAGTACTTC.

The CDR3 DNA reads TGTGCCAGCAGCTCAAATAGGGCAGGGGGCGCCGACACTGAAGCTTTCTTT. Translated: CASSSNRAGGADTEAFF. The chain joins TRBV7-9 to TRBJ1-1; 8 bases fit TRBD1. Germline V lookup: CDR1 SEHNR, CDR2 FQNEAQ (reference sequence). After removal of 4 bases from V and 3 bases from J, the junction contained 13 bases not matched to a gene. The CDR3 runs 17 residues.

The V call is TRBV5-8, the J call TRBJ1-5; TRBD1 agrees at 8 bases. CDR1 and CDR2 from the germline V gene are SGHTS and YDEGEE. V dropped 4 bases and J dropped 1; count of bases not matched to a gene: 4. This CDR3 is 15 amino acids long. The CDR3 is CASSNRGTSNQPQHF. The CDR3, as DNA: TGTGCCAGCAGCAACAGGGGGACGAGCAATCAGCCCCAGCATTTT.

The V and J genes are TRBV5-1 and TRBJ1-1; weak D call: TRBD1 (5 bases). Trimming took off 4 bases at V and 1 base at J, with 8 bases between the two ends. Germline loops: CDR1 SGHRS, CDR2 YFSETQ. CDR3 length: 13 amino acids. This CDR3 reads CASSVTENTEAFF. For the CDR3, the DNA is TGCGCCAGCAGCGTGACAGAGAACACTGAAGCTTTCTTT.

The chain has TRBV11-3 and TRBJ2-2; D perhaps matches TRBD1 (6 bases). This CDR3 spans 17 amino acids. Germline V gene lookup returns CDR1 SGHNT and CDR2 YENEEA. Deletions cut 5 bases from V and 4 bases from J, with 20 bases between. The CDR3 region has the DNA TGTGCCAGCAGCCCCGCCGGCAGGGGCGCAGTCACCGGGGAGCTGTTTTTT. Amino acids: CASSPAGRGAVTGELFF.

The CDR3 here is CASSLAGRGTDTQYF. CDR3 in DNA: TGTGCCAGCAGTTTAGCGGGACGCGGCACAGATACGCAGTATTTT. The chain is built from TRBV28 and TRBJ2-3; TRBD2 might be the D (6 bases). This CDR3 region has 15 residues. With 2 bases removed from V and 1 base from J, the gap between germline ends came to 10 bases. From germline, CDR1 is MDHEN and CDR2 SYDVKM.

This chain's CDR3 is CASSTGPSYNEQFF. The CDR3 DNA sequence: TGCGCCAGCAGCACAGGACCTTCCTACAATGAGCAGTTCTTC. The J gene is TRBJ2-1, the V gene TRBV5-1, with D possibly matching TRBD1 (5 bases). CDR3 length: 14 residues. Germline V gene data show CDR1 as SGHRS and CDR2 as YFSETQ. Trimming shortened V by 4 bases and J by 1 base, and 9 bases separated the two germline ends.

V is TRBV7-9 and J is TRBJ2-7; possibly TRBD2 for D (5 bases). Trimming stripped 6 bases from V and 4 bases from J, with 13 bases between. Germline V lookup: CDR1 SEHNR, CDR2 FQNEAQ (reference sequence). This CDR3 is 13 amino acids long. The CDR3 loop reads CASREEVGYEQYF. CDR3 coding DNA: TGTGCCAGCAGGGAGGAGGTTGGGTACGAGCAGTACTTC.

The gene calls are TRBV13 and TRBJ2-3; D is undetermined. V was pared by 1 base and J by 6 bases, with 8 bases between. CDR3 length: 13 residues. The V gene's germline CDR1 is PRHDT and CDR2 FYEKMQ (reference sequence). CDR3 region: CASSLVARDTQYF. The CDR3 bases are TGTGCCAGCAGCTTAGTCGCGAGGGATACGCAGTATTTT.

The chain couples TRBV6-6 to TRBJ2-1; 11 bases are a match to TRBD2. The V segment lost 0 bases and the J segment 6 bases; nucleotides outside the gene matches: 4. The CDR3 runs to 16 residues. From germline, CDR1 is MNHNY and CDR2 SVGAGI (reference sequence). The CDR3 protein is CASSYSVSGRGNEQFF. CDR3 nucleotides: TGTGCCAGCAGTTACTCGGTTAGCGGGAGGGGCAATGAGCAGTTCTTC.